The 29 T cell receptor beta chains in this list originate from one sample, sequenced in a study of cytomegalovirus exposure and HLA in healthy donors (dated 2017 in TCRdb). The library came from the immunoSEQ multiplex PCR assay. Held by TCRdb, this immuneACCESS table contains in-frame sequences only and omits some clones. Under half of the omission traces to an unresolved V gene where checked; the cause of the rest is unknown. Within this sample are about 62,000 clones, with roughly 94% of them counted one time only. Around 7% of the sample lies in the top ten. The sequenced material came from PBMCs. Receptors were obtained from a woman younger than 35 in good health and CMV-seropositive.

The CDR3 reads CASSFRGANGYTF. The CDR3 region has the DNA TGTGCCAGCAGTTTCCGGGGAGCGAATGGCTACACCTTC. The chain is built from TRBV27 and TRBJ1-2, with D unresolved. CDR3 length equals 13 residues. Germline values: CDR1 MNHEY, CDR2 SMNVEV (reference sequence). V lost 3 bases and J 6 bases, leaving 11 bases between the germline ends.

The chain employs TRBV4-2 and TRBJ1-4; unclear D gene. Trimming pared 1 base from V and 8 bases from J, leaving 8 bases between. The CDR3 is 13 amino acids. Germline CDR1 and CDR2: LGHNA and YNFKEQ. The CDR3 loop is CASSQAPLEKLFF. The CDR3 nucleotides are TGTGCCAGCAGCCAAGCTCCCCTAGAAAAACTGTTTTTT.

The genes are TRBV19 and TRBJ1-5; D unclear. The V gene's germline CDR1 is LNHDA and CDR2 SQIVND (reference sequence). There are 16 residues in the CDR3. V lost 5 bases and J lost 2, with 16 bases in between. The CDR3 protein is CASSLPYGLGNQPQHF. In DNA, the CDR3 is TGTGCCAGTAGTCTACCCTACGGGTTGGGCAATCAGCCCCAGCATTTT.

This clone occurred once. The rearrangement uses TRBV27 and TRBJ2-2; 9 nucleotides align to TRBD1. The germline V gene encodes CDR1 MNHEY and CDR2 SMNVEV (reference sequence). This CDR3 contains 17 residues. V dropped 6 bases and J dropped 4; count of bases not matched to a gene: 12. CDR3 sequence: CASRRGTGTGSTGELFF. The CDR3, as DNA: TGTGCCAGCAGACGAGGAACCGGGACAGGGAGCACCGGGGAGCTGTTTTTT.

This clone was seen a single time. This sequence joins TRBV29-1 and TRBJ1-4; D may be TRBD1 (6 bases). This CDR3 spans 13 amino acids. V lost 4 bases and J 7 bases, leaving 13 bases between the germline ends. CDR1 and CDR2 from the germline V gene are SQVTM and ANQGSEA. The CDR3 DNA reads as TGCAGCGTTGGGGGACAAGCTGGTGAAAAACTGTTTTTT. This translates into CSVGGQAGEKLFF.

The rearrangement joins TRBV7-6 to TRBJ2-6; 8 nucleotides line up with TRBD2. Trimming cost V 5 bases and J 0 bases; bases outside gene matches: 9. Per germline, CDR1 SGHVS and CDR2 FNYEAQ. This CDR3 has 18 residues. This chain's CDR3 is CASSPASGGLSGANVLTF. The DNA for the CDR3 is TGTGCCAGCAGCCCCGCCAGCGGGGGCCTCTCTGGGGCCAACGTCCTGACTTTC.

V and J are TRBV5-4 and TRBJ1-1, with D hard to call. The CDR3 consists of 15 residues. The V gene lost 2 bases and the J gene lost 3 bases, with 14 bases spanning the gap. Germline values: CDR1 SGHNT, CDR2 YYREEE (reference sequence). CDR3 coding DNA: TGTGCCAGCAGCTTATCCTTCGGCGGTCACACTGAAGCTTTCTTT. This encodes CASSLSFGGHTEAFF.

V gene TRBV27 combines with J gene TRBJ2-6; D gene ambiguous. The CDR3 runs to 14 residues. Per the germline V gene, CDR1 is MNHEY and CDR2 is SMNVEV (reference sequence). Trimming stripped 2 bases from V and 2 bases from J, with 4 bases between. Here the CDR3 reads CASSLVTGANVLTF. CDR3 nucleotide sequence: TGTGCCAGCAGTTTAGTCACTGGGGCCAACGTCCTGACTTTC.

The CDR3 loop is CASIGQRAKYEQYF. CDR3 sequence (DNA): TGTGCCAGCATAGGACAGAGAGCTAAATACGAGCAGTACTTC. The chain is built from TRBV6-1 and TRBJ2-7, with D perhaps matching TRBD1 (6 bases). Germline V gene data show CDR1 as MNHNS and CDR2 as SASEGT. This CDR3 has 14 residues. V lost 7 bases to trimming and J lost 4 bases, with 17 bases between them.

This clone was observed once. The chain carries TRBV6-6 and TRBJ1-2; the match to TRBD1 covers 8 bases. V shed 6 bases, J shed 4 bases, and the junction held 7 bases outside the gene matches. The CDR3 consists of 14 residues. CDR1 and CDR2 (germline): MNHNY, SVGAGI (reference sequence). The CDR3 sequence: CASRLQGGSYGYTF. DNA for the CDR3: TGTGCCAGCAGACTACAGGGGGGAAGCTATGGCTACACCTTC.

This clone was seen just once. The V call is TRBV7-9, the J call TRBJ2-1; D is undetermined. Trimming cost V 4 bases and J 10 bases, with 11 bases left between them. CDR3 length: 12 amino acids. CDR1 and CDR2 from the germline V gene are SEHNR and FQNEAQ (reference sequence). In DNA form, the CDR3 reads TGTGCCAGCAGCTCCCCCTTCTTGGAGCAGTTCTTC. It encodes CASSSPFLEQFF.

The J gene is TRBJ1-2, the V gene TRBV29-1, with D possibly TRBD1 on 6 matching bases. V was trimmed by 3 bases and J by 5 bases, leaving 16 bases between them. The CDR3 is made up of 14 amino acids. Germline V lookup: CDR1 SQVTM, CDR2 ANQGSEA. The CDR3 region is CSVDPGGSAYGYTF. For the CDR3, the DNA is TGCAGCGTTGACCCTGGGGGCAGTGCTTATGGCTACACCTTC. Complete variable domain (other parts from reference TRBV29-1 and TRBJ1-2): SAVISQKPSRDICQRGTSLTIQCQVDSQVTMMFWYRQQPGQSLTLIATANQGSEATYESGFVIDKFPISRPNLTFSTLTVSNMSPEDSSIYLCSVDPGGSAYGYTFGSGTRLTVV.

The table lists this clone with a count of one. The chain recombines TRBV7-9 with TRBJ2-7; 7 bases fit TRBD2. Trimming removed 8 bases from V and 2 bases from J; junction bases left unmatched: 9. The CDR3 covers 14 residues. Looked up from germline, CDR1 is SEHNR and CDR2 is FQNEAQ (reference sequence). As DNA, the CDR3 is TGTGCCAGCGCCTCTGGGACTACCACCTACGAGCAGTACTTC. Translation gives CASASGTTTYEQYF. Supplemented by reference TRBV7-9 and TRBJ2-7, the full variable domain reads DTGVSQNPRHKITKRGQNVTFRCDPISEHNRLYWYRQTLGQGPEFLTYFQNEAQLEKSRLLSDRFSAERPKGSFSTLEIQRTEQGDSAMYLCASASGTTTYEQYFGPGTRLTVT.

The chain joins TRBV6-6 to TRBJ1-1; D remains ambiguous. Germline assignment: CDR1 MNHNY and CDR2 SVGAGI (reference sequence). V lost 6 bases to trimming and J lost 6 bases, with 17 bases between them. The CDR3 covers 14 residues. The CDR3 coding sequence is TGTGCCAGCAGGGATGTGGGGAGTACATCTGAAGCTTTCTTT. Amino acids: CASRDVGSTSEAFF.

This clone appeared once. The V gene is TRBV5-1, the J gene TRBJ2-3; 10 bases align to TRBD2. In germline, CDR1 is SGHRS, CDR2 YFSETQ. The CDR3 extends over 15 amino acids. Trimming removed 4 bases from V and 4 bases from J; junction bases left unmatched: 6. CDR3 in DNA: TGCGCCAGCAGCCACACGCTAGCGGGGGCAGATACGCAGTATTTT. As protein: CASSHTLAGADTQYF.

V gene TRBV30 combines with J gene TRBJ1-4; unclear D gene. Germline CDR1 is GTSNPN and CDR2 is SVGIG (reference sequence). V was shortened by 4 bases and J by 4 bases, with 10 bases between the two germline ends. The CDR3 extends over 13 amino acids. CDR3 protein: CAWTRQLNEKLFF. The CDR3 DNA sequence: TGTGCCTGGACGCGACAACTTAATGAAAAACTGTTTTTT. Drawing the rest from reference TRBV30 and TRBJ1-4, the complete variable domain is SQTIHQWPATLVQPVGSPLSLECTVEGTSNPNLYWYRQAAGRGLQLLFYSVGIGQISSEVPQNLSASRPQDRQFILSSKKLLLSDSGFYLCAWTRQLNEKLFFGSGTQLSVL.

The chain employs TRBV14 and TRBJ1-6; D not certain. CDR1 SGHDN and CDR2 FVKESK come from the germline V gene. The V gene lost 4 bases and the J gene lost 7 bases, with 8 bases spanning the gap. The CDR3 covers 13 residues. The CDR3 reads CASSPSRNSPLHF. The CDR3 bases are TGTGCCAGCAGCCCCAGTCGAAATTCACCCCTCCACTTT.

The rearrangement links TRBV6-8 to TRBJ2-1; TRBD2 matches at 10 bases. Germline CDR1 and CDR2: MNHGY and SAAAGT. V trimming: 4 bases; J trimming: 4 bases; junction bases outside the gene matches: 10. The CDR3 loop spans 17 amino acids. CDR3 coding DNA: TGTGCCAGCAGTTCGCCTAGCGGGAGATTGAAGTACAATGAGCAGTTCTTC. Translated: CASSSPSGRLKYNEQFF.

This clone was seen a few times. The chain combines TRBV5-1 with TRBJ2-7; 10 bases line up with TRBD1. CDR1 and CDR2 (germline): SGHRS, YFSETQ. The CDR3 spans 15 residues. V lost 4 bases, J lost 8 bases, and 12 bases stayed unmatched. CDR3 region: CASSMTGGAESKQYF. The CDR3 DNA is TGCGCCAGCAGCATGACAGGGGGCGCGGAGAGCAAGCAGTACTTC.

This chain connects TRBV5-6 to TRBJ2-1; maybe TRBD2 (6 bases). This CDR3 region has 16 residues. The V and J ends lost 0 bases and 7 bases respectively, with 17 bases between them. CDR1 and CDR2 (germline): SGHDT, YYEEEE. As DNA, the CDR3 is TGTGCCAGCAGCTTGGCCGTCTCCGGGGGAAATAATGAGCAGTTCTTC. It is translated as CASSLAVSGGNNEQFF.

The rearrangement uses TRBV27 and TRBJ1-1; D remains ambiguous. The CDR3 runs to 17 residues. Germline V gives CDR1 MNHEY, CDR2 SMNVEV (reference sequence). V lost 1 base and J lost 3, with 18 bases in between. The CDR3 sequence is CASSLLASRRKDTEAFF. CDR3 DNA sequence: TGTGCCAGCAGTTTATTGGCCTCGCGGAGAAAGGACACTGAAGCTTTCTTT.

The rearrangement joins TRBV5-1 to TRBJ2-1; D gene unclear. Germline V gives CDR1 SGHRS, CDR2 YFSETQ. Trimming stripped 0 bases from V and 3 bases from J, with 4 bases between. The CDR3 length is 13 residues. CDR3 nucleotides: TGCGCCAGCAGCTTGGACTACTACAATGAGCAGTTCTTC. The encoded protein is CASSLDYYNEQFF.

The genes are TRBV2 and TRBJ1-1, with D perhaps matching TRBD1 (5 bases). V was clipped by 5 bases and J by 3 bases, with 10 bases between them. The CDR3 has 13 residues. Per germline, CDR1 SNHLY and CDR2 FYNNEI. The CDR3 region is CASSSGYDTEAFF. In nucleotides, the CDR3 is TGTGCCAGCAGTTCAGGGTACGACACTGAAGCTTTCTTT. Filled out from reference TRBV2 and TRBJ1-1, the complete variable domain reads EPEVTQTPSHQVTQMGQEVILRCVPISNHLYFYWYRQILGQKVEFLVSFYNNEISEKSEIFDDQFSVERPDGSNFTLKIRSTKLEDSAMYFCASSSGYDTEAFFGQGTRLTVV.

The J gene is TRBJ1-2, the V gene TRBV20-1; no clear D. This CDR3 comprises 11 residues. Germline V gene data show CDR1 as DFQATT and CDR2 as SNEGSKA (reference sequence). V was trimmed by 0 bases and J by 4 bases, leaving 3 bases between them. The CDR3 protein is CSARDRYGYTF. The CDR3 coding sequence is TGCAGTGCTAGAGATCGCTATGGCTACACCTTC.

This chain connects TRBV6-1 to TRBJ2-2; D is uncertain. Trimming took 5 bases from V and 1 from J, leaving 5 bases between them. CDR1 is MNHNS and CDR2 is SASEGT in the germline V gene. The length of the CDR3 is 13 residues. As DNA, the CDR3 is TGTGCCAGCAGTAACGGGAACACCGGGGAGCTGTTTTTT. This encodes CASSNGNTGELFF.

The gene calls are TRBV28 and TRBJ1-4, with D hard to call. This CDR3 spans 14 amino acids. Germline CDR1 MDHEN, CDR2 SYDVKM. Trimming stripped 4 bases from V and 0 bases from J, with 6 bases between. The CDR3 nucleotides are TGTGCCAGCAGTTGGGCTACAACTAATGAAAAACTGTTTTTT. Translating it yields CASSWATTNEKLFF.

The chain uses TRBV6-5 and TRBJ1-2, with TRBD1 as a possible D gene (5 bases). The V gene lost 6 bases and the J gene lost 4 bases, with 18 bases spanning the gap. The CDR3 contains 15 residues. In germline, CDR1 is MNHEY, CDR2 SVGAGI. For the CDR3, the DNA is TGTGCCAGCAGGCGATCCTACAGGCCCGCCTATGGCTACACCTTC. Residues: CASRRSYRPAYGYTF.

The gene calls are TRBV19 and TRBJ2-7; 8 nucleotides match TRBD2. The CDR3 covers 15 residues. The germline V gene encodes CDR1 LNHDA and CDR2 SQIVND (reference sequence). The V and J ends lost 2 bases and 4 bases, in that order; junction bases with no gene match: 7. The CDR3 nucleotides are TGTGCCAGTAGTATACCCGGACTAGCCAGTTACGAGCAGTACTTC. Protein product: CASSIPGLASYEQYF.

The J gene is TRBJ2-2, the V gene TRBV7-2; TRBD1 might be the D (6 bases). Germline CDR1 is SGHTA and CDR2 is FQGNSA. The germline V and J ends were trimmed by 3 bases and 0 bases, with 11 bases remaining between them. CDR3 length: 16 residues. The CDR3 region is CASSFGTPPNTGELFF. In DNA form, the CDR3 reads TGTGCCAGCAGCTTCGGGACACCTCCGAACACCGGGGAGCTGTTTTTT.